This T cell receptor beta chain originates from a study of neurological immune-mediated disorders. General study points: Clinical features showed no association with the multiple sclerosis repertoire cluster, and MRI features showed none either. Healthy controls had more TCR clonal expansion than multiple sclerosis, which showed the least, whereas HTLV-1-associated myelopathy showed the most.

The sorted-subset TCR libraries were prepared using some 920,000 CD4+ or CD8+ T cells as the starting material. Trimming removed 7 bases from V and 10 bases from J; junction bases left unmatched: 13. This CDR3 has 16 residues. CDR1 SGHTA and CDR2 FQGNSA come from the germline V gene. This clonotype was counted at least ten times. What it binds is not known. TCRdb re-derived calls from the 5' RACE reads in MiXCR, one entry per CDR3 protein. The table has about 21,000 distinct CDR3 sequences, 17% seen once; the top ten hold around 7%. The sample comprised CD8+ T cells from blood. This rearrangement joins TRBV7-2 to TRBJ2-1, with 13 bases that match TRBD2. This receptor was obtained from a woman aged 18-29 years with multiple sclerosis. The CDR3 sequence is CASTESPGLAGEEQFF. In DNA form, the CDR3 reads TGTGCCAGCACCGAAAGCCCCGGACTAGCGGGAGAAGAGCAGTTCTTC.